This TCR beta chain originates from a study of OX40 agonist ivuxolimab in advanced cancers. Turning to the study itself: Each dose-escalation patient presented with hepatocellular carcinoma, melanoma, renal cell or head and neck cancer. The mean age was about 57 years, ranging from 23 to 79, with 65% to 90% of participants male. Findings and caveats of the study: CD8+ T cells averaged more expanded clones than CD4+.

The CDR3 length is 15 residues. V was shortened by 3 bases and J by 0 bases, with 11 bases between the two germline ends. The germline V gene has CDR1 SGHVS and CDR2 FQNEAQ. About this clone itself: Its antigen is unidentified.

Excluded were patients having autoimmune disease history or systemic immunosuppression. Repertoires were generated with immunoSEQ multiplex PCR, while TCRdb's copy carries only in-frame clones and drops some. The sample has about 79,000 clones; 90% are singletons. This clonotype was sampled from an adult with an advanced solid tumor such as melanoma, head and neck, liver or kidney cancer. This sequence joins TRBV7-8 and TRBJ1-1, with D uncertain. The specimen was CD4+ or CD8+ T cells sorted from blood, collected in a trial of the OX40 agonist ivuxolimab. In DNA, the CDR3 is TGTGCCAGCAGCTTTGCTACGGGGATGAACACTGAAGCTTTCTTT. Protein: CASSFATGMNTEAFF.